The next 11 T cell receptor beta chains were all read from a single sample in a study of metastatic and nonmetastatic thyroid tumors. All patients were treatment-naive before thyroid surgery. MiXCR was used by TCRdb to re-call the PCR reads. The table records tens of thousands of clones, roughly 28% of them present only once. Material for sequencing was blood. All receptors come from a male donor with papillary thyroid cancer or a benign thyroid nodule (not recorded which). Some clones in this sample may be carry-over from other donors' samples.

By sample share, this clone is medium-sized (0.01 to 0.1%). Written as DNA, the CDR3 is TGCGCCAGCAGCCCGGGACTAGCGGGCTTCTACGAGCAGTACTTC. Translating gives CASSPGLAGFYEQYF. The rearrangement joins TRBV5-1 to TRBJ2-7, with TRBD2 identical over 12 bases. Trimming cost V 4 bases and J 3 bases; bases outside gene matches: 5. CDR3 length equals 15 residues. Looked up from germline, CDR1 is SGHRS and CDR2 is YFSETQ.

This clone was recorded at least ten times. V is TRBV7-6 and J is TRBJ2-5; D is unresolved. The ends were cut back, 1 base at V and 4 bases at J, with 10 bases in the middle. The CDR3 runs 14 residues. Germline CDR1 reads SGHVS; CDR2 reads FNYEAQ. CDR3 in DNA: TGTGCCAGCAGCTTAGGTCGAGTCGGAGAGACCCAGTACTTC. Protein sequence: CASSLGRVGETQYF.

This clone has a handful of counts. J is TRBJ1-6 and V is TRBV27, with D possibly TRBD1 on 6 matching bases. This CDR3 spans 14 amino acids. Germline loops: CDR1 MNHEY, CDR2 SMNVEV (reference sequence). Trimming removed 6 bases from V and 10 bases from J, with 16 bases in between. For the CDR3, the DNA is TGTGCCAGCAGCCGTACGGGGGCCCAGTCACCCCTCCACTTT. It encodes CASSRTGAQSPLHF.

This clone has only a few counts. The V call is TRBV10-3, the J call TRBJ2-3; 8 bases match TRBD2. V lost 3 bases to trimming and J lost 4 bases; unmatched junction nucleotides: 12. The CDR3 spans 17 residues. Germline CDR1 ENHRY, CDR2 SYGVKD. CDR3 sequence reads: CAISDLSIGGGPDTQYF. CDR3 sequence (DNA): TGTGCCATCAGTGATTTAAGTATTGGCGGGGGGCCAGATACGCAGTATTTT.

This clone has ten or more counts. The gene calls are TRBV27 and TRBJ1-2; D ambiguous. The germline V and J ends were trimmed by 0 bases and 8 bases, with 10 bases remaining between them. Germline V lookup: CDR1 MNHEY, CDR2 SMNVEV (reference sequence). The CDR3 totals 13 residues. CDR3 in amino acids: CASSLSYSGGYTF. The CDR3 DNA is TGTGCCAGCAGTTTATCATATTCGGGGGGCTACACCTTC.

In this sample, this clone turned up a few times. The CDR3 DNA reads as TGTGCCAGCAGCTCAGGGGCCGGTGAGCAGTTCTTC. Its protein is CASSSGAGEQFF. The V and J genes are TRBV6-1 and TRBJ2-1; D is possibly TRBD1 (6 bases). This CDR3 contains 12 residues. Between the trimmed V and J ends, which lost 6 bases and 9 bases, there was a span of 12 bases. The germline gives CDR1 MNHNS, CDR2 SASEGT.

This clone was observed a few times. The chain has TRBV20-1 and TRBJ2-7, with a tentative D call TRBD1 (5 bases). The CDR3 sequence is 14 residues long. The ends were cut back, 3 bases at V and 0 bases at J, with 12 bases in the middle. The germline gives CDR1 DFQATT, CDR2 SNEGSKA (reference sequence). DNA for the CDR3: TGCAGTGCTAGTTTCCCAGACAGCTCCTACGAGCAGTACTTC. This encodes CSASFPDSSYEQYF.

The rearrangement uses TRBV5-1 and TRBJ1-3; TRBD1 might be the D (6 bases). The CDR3 is made up of 19 amino acids. With 2 bases removed from V and 2 bases from J, the gap between germline ends came to 23 bases. Germline V gene lookup returns CDR1 SGHRS and CDR2 YFSETQ. The chain's CDR3 is CASSLIARGRLSAGNTIYF. The CDR3 nucleotides are TGCGCCAGCAGCTTAATTGCAAGGGGGAGACTCTCTGCTGGAAACACCATATATTTT. The full variable domain, rest sourced from reference TRBV5-1 and TRBJ1-3, is KAGVTQTPRYLIKTRGQQVTLSCSPISGHRSVSWYQQTPGQGLQFLFEYFSETQRNKGNFPGRFSGRQFSNSRSEMNVSTLELGDSALYLCASSLIARGRLSAGNTIYFGEGSWLTVV.

The table lists this clone with many counts. The chain joins TRBV7-6 to TRBJ2-2; D might be TRBD2 (5 bases). V was pared by 4 bases and J by 4 bases, with 13 bases between. The germline V gene has CDR1 SGHVS and CDR2 FNYEAQ. The CDR3 sequence is 15 residues long. Written as DNA, the CDR3 is TGTGCCAGCAGCTCTACTAGAGGAGGCACCGGGGAGCTGTTTTTT. It is translated as CASSSTRGGTGELFF.

This clone was found a few times. V gene TRBV7-8 combines with J gene TRBJ2-1; 9 bases map to TRBD2. This CDR3 spans 14 amino acids. CDR1 and CDR2 (germline): SGHVS, FQNEAQ. V was clipped by 7 bases and J by 7 bases; unmatched bases: 8. CDR3 DNA sequence: TGTGCCAGCACAGCGGGAGGAGTGGGGAATGAGCAGTTCTTC. Encoded protein: CASTAGGVGNEQFF.

Points on this clone: At one of its ends the junction is not consistent with the germline gene, which may arise from a read error. J is TRBJ1-5 and V is TRBV6-1; D uncertain. This CDR3 comprises 14 residues. Germline-derived CDR1 and CDR2 are MNHNS and SASEGT. Here the CDR3 DNA reads TGTGCCAGCAGGGAAGGAGGGTCCAGTCAGCCCCAGCATTTT. It translates to CASREGGSSQPQHF.